This TCR beta chain was identified in a study of T cell clones after liver transplantation. Sequencing used immunoSEQ multiplex PCR; TCRdb keeps in-frame clones, though not all of them. The sample records 75,000 to 100,000 clones, about 82% being singletons. From germline, CDR1 is SGHRS and CDR2 YFSETQ. The J segment lost 7 bases and the V segment lost 2 bases, leaving 6 bases of the junction unmatched. This CDR3 has 14 amino acids. The V gene is TRBV5-1, the J gene TRBJ1-1; the match to TRBD1 covers 9 bases. This sequence originates from a human patient who received a liver transplant. The T cells may come from the graft donor. Source: CD4+ T cells from blood, taken 46 months after liver transplant. CDR3: CASSLQGAPDEAFF. The DNA for the CDR3 is TGCGCCAGCAGCTTACAGGGGGCTCCGGATGAAGCTTTCTTT.